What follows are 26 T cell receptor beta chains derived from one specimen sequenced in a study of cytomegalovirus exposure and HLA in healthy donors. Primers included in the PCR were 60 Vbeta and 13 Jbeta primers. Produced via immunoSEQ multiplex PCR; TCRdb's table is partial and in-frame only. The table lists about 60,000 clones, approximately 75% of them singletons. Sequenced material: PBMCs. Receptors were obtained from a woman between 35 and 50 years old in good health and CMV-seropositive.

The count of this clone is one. CDR3 DNA sequence: TGTGCCAGCAGCGTAAGAGAGACAGGGGAAAATGAAAAACTGTTTTTT. Its protein is CASSVRETGENEKLFF. The chain couples TRBV9 to TRBJ1-4; 8 bases map to TRBD1. The junction had 7 bases not matched to a gene; V was cut back by 1 base and J by 5 bases. Germline assignment: CDR1 SGDLS and CDR2 YYNGEE. This CDR3 contains 16 residues.

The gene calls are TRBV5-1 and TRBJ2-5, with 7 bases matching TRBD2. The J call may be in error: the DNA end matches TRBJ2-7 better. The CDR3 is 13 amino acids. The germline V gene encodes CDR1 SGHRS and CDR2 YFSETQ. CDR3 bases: TGCGCCAGCAGCTTAACGGGGGGTTACGAGCAGTACTTC. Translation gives CASSLTGGYEQYF.

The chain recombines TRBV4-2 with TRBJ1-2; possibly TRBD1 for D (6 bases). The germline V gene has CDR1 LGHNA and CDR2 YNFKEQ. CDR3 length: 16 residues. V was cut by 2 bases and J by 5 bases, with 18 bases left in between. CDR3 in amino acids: CASSQTKGEGLYGYTF. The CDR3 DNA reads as TGTGCCAGCAGCCAAACCAAGGGGGAGGGCCTATATGGCTACACCTTC.

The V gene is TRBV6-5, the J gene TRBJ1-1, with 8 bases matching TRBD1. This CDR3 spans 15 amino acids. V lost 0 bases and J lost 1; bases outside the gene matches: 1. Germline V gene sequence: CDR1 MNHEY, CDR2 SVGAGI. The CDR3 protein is CASSYSGQGNTEAFF. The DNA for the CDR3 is TGTGCCAGCAGTTACTCCGGACAGGGGAACACTGAAGCTTTCTTT.

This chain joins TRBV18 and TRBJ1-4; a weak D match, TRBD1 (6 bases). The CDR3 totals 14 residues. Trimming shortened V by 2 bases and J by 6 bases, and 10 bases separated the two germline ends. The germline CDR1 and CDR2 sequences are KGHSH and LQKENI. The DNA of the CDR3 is TGTGCCAGCTCACCAGGGGACACTCATGAAAAACTGTTTTTT. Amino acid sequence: CASSPGDTHEKLFF.

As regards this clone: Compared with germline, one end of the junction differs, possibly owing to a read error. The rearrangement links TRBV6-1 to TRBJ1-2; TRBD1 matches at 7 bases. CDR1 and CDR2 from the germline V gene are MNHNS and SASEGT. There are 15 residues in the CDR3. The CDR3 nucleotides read TGTGCCAGCAGTGTAGGAGTAACCACCGGGACAGTGGCCCACTTC. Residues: CASSVGVTTGTVAHF.

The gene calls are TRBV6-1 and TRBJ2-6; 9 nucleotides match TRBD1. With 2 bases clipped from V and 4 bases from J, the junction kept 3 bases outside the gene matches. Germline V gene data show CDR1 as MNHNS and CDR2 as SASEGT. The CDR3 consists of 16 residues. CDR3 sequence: CASSETGGTGANVLTF. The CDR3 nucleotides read TGTGCCAGCAGTGAAACAGGGGGCACGGGGGCCAACGTCCTGACTTTC.

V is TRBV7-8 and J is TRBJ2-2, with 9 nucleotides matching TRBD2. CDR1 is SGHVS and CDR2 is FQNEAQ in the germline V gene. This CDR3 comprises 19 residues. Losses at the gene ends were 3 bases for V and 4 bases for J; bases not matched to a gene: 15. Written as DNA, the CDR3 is TGTGCCAGCAGCTTTGGATTAATTCGACTAGCGGAAATCACCGGGGAGCTGTTTTTT. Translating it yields CASSFGLIRLAEITGELFF. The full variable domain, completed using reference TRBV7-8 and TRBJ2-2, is GAGVSQSPRYKVAKRGQDVALRCDPISGHVSLFWYQQALGQGPEFLTYFQNEAQLDKSGLPSDRFFAERPEGSVSTLKIQRTQQEDSAVYLCASSFGLIRLAEITGELFFGEGSRLTVL.

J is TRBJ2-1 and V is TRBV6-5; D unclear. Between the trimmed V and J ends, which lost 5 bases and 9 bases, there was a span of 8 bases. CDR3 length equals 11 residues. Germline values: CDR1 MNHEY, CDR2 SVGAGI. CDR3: CASSLRGEQFF. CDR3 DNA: TGTGCCAGCAGTCTGAGAGGTGAGCAGTTCTTC.

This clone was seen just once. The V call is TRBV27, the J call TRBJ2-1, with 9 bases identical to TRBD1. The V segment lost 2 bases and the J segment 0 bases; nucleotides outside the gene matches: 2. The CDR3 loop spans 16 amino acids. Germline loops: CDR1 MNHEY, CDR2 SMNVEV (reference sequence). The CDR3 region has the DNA TGTGCCAGCAGTTTACGGGACAGGGCCTCCTACAATGAGCAGTTCTTC. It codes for CASSLRDRASYNEQFF.

CDR3 in DNA: TGTGCCAGTAGTATCCGGGACAACAATCAGCCCCAGCATTTT. Its translation: CASSIRDNNQPQHF. J is TRBJ1-5 and V is TRBV19, with D perhaps matching TRBD1 (6 bases). The CDR3 sequence is 14 residues long. CDR1 and CDR2 from the germline V gene are LNHDA and SQIVND (reference sequence). V gave up 3 bases and J gave up 3 bases, with 9 bases separating them. Looking up the rest from reference TRBV19 and TRBJ1-5 gives the full variable domain: DGGITQSPKYLFRKEGQNVTLSCEQNLNHDAMYWYRQDPGQGLRLIYYSQIVNDFQKGDIAEGYSVSREKKESFPLTVTSAQKNPTAFYLCASSIRDNNQPQHFGDGTRLSIL.

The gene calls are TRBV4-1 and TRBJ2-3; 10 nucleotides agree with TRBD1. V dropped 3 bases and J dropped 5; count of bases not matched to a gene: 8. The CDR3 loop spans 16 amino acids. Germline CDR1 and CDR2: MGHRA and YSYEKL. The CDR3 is CASSHFDRGLEDTQYF. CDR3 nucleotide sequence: TGCGCCAGCAGCCACTTTGACAGGGGGCTAGAAGATACGCAGTATTTT.

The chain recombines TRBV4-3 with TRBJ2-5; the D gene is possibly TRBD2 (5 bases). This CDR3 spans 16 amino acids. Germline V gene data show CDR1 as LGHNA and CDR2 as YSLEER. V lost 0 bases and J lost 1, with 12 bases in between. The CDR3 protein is CASSQDRWAGQETQYF. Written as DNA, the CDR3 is TGCGCCAGCAGCCAAGATAGGTGGGCGGGCCAAGAGACCCAGTACTTC.

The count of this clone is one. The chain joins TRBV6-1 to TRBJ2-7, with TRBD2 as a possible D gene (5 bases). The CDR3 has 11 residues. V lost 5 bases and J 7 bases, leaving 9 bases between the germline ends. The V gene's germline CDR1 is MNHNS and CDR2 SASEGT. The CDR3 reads CASSKPGEQYF. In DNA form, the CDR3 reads TGTGCCAGCAGTAAGCCGGGGGAGCAGTACTTC.

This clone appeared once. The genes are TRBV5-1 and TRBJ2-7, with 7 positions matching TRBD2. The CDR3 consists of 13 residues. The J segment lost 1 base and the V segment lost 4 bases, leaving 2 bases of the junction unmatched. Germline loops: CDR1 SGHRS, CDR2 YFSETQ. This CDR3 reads CASSPGGSYEQYF. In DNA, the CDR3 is TGCGCCAGCAGCCCGGGGGGATCCTACGAGCAGTACTTC.

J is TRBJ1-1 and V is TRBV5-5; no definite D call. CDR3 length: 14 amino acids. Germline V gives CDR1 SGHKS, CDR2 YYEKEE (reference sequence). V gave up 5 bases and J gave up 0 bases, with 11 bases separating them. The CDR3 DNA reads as TGTGCCAGCAGTCTATCGGGAGTGAACACTGAAGCTTTCTTT. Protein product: CASSLSGVNTEAFF.

The CDR3 DNA reads TGTGCCAGCAGCTTAGAGGCAGGGAAGGCCCAAGAGACCCAGTACTTC. It encodes CASSLEAGKAQETQYF. This chain joins TRBV7-9 and TRBJ2-5, with D possibly being TRBD1 (5 bases). The CDR3 loop spans 16 amino acids. Germline values: CDR1 SEHNR, CDR2 FQNEAQ (reference sequence). The V end was cut by 1 base, the J end by 1 base, with 13 bases between.

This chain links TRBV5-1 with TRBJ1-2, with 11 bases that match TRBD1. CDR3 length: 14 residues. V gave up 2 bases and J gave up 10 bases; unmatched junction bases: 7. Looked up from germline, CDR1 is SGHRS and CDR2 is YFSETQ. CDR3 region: CASSFSGQGGLYTF. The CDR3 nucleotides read TGCGCCAGCAGCTTCTCGGGACAGGGGGGACTCTACACCTTC.

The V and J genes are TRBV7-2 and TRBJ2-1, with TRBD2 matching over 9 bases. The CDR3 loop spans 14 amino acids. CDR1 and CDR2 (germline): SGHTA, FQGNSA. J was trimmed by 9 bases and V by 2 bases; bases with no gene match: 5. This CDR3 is CASSLKGRGGEQFF. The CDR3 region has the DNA TGTGCCAGCAGCTTAAAGGGGCGGGGGGGTGAGCAGTTCTTC.

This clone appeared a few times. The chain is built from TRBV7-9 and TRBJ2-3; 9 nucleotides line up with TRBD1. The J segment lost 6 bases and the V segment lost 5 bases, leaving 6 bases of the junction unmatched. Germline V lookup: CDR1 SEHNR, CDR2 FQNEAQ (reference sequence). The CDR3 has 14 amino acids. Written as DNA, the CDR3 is TGTGCCAGCAGCCTGACAGGGGGTGGGGATACGCAGTATTTT. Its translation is CASSLTGGGDTQYF.

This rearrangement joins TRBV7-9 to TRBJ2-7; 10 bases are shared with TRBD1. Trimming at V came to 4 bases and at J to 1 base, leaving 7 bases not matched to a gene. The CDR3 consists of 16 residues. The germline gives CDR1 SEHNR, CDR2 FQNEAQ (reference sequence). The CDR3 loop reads CASSSIDRGLSYEQYF. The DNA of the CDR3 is TGTGCCAGCAGCTCCATAGACAGGGGGCTATCCTACGAGCAGTACTTC.

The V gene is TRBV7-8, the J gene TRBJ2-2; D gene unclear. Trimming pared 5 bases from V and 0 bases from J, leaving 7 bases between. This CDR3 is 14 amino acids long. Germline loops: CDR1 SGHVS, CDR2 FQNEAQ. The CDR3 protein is CASSRRTNTGELFF. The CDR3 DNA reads TGTGCCAGCAGCAGGAGAACGAACACCGGGGAGCTGTTTTTT.

DNA of the CDR3: TGTGCCAGCAGTCTCCACAGGGTCTCTAATGAAAAACTGTTTTTT. As protein: CASSLHRVSNEKLFF. This rearrangement joins TRBV6-5 to TRBJ1-4, with D possibly being TRBD1 (6 bases). This CDR3 contains 15 residues. Germline-derived CDR1 and CDR2 are MNHEY and SVGAGI. Trimming removed 5 bases at V and 3 bases at J, with 13 bases between.

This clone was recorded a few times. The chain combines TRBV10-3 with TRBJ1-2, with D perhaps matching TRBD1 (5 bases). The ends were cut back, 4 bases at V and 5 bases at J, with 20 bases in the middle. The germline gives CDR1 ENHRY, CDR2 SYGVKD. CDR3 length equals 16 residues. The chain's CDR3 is CAISVIVEGRRYGYTF. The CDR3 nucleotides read TGTGCCATCAGTGTTATTGTGGAGGGGCGGCGGTATGGCTACACCTTC.

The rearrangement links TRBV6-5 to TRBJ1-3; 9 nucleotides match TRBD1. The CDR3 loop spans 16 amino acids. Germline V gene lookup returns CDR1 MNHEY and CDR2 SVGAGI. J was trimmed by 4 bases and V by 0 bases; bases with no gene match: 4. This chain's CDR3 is CASSYSGQGIGNTIYF. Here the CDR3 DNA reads TGTGCCAGCAGTTACTCCGGACAGGGGATAGGAAACACCATATATTTT.

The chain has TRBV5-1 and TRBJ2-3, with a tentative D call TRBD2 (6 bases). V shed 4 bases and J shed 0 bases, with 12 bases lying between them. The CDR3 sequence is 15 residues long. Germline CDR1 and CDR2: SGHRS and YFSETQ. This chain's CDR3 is CASSSLGGSTDTQYF. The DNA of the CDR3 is TGCGCCAGCAGCAGTCTCGGGGGTAGCACAGATACGCAGTATTTT.